Shown below are 31 T cell receptor beta chains from a single sample sequenced in a study of long-term antiretroviral therapy in people with HIV. Runs used v3.0 of the immunoSEQ assay and were done at survey level. TCRdb's table, derived via immunoSEQ multiplex PCR, lists solely in-frame clones and lacks some. The sample yields fewer than 45,000 clones, 80% to 90% seen once. The starting material was unsorted PBMCs, obtained 0.3 years after starting antiretroviral therapy. These receptor sequences come from a man in his late teens or twenties with HIV.

The gene calls are TRBV10-1 and TRBJ1-1; D is undetermined. Germline V gene data show CDR1 as WNHNN and CDR2 as SYGVQD (reference sequence). The CDR3 covers 16 residues. V lost 0 bases to trimming and J lost 0 bases, with 11 bases between them. The DNA of the CDR3 is TGCGCCAGCAGTGAGTCCGCGAGCGGACTGAACACTGAAGCTTTCTTT. Encoded protein: CASSESASGLNTEAFF.

The rearrangement links TRBV6-5 to TRBJ2-5; 10 bases are shared with TRBD1. Unmatched junction bases numbered 2, after V lost 7 bases and J lost 3 bases. The CDR3 loop spans 13 amino acids. CDR1 and CDR2 (germline): MNHEY, SVGAGI. The CDR3 spells CASTGQGKETQYF. The CDR3 DNA is TGTGCCAGCACGGGACAGGGGAAAGAGACCCAGTACTTC.

The chain combines TRBV6-6 with TRBJ2-3; 9 positions agree with TRBD2. Per germline, CDR1 MNHNY and CDR2 SVGAGI (reference sequence). J gave up 5 bases and V 8 bases, and 8 bases lay outside the gene matches. This CDR3 contains 14 residues. The CDR3 protein is CASYSTSGGDTQYF. In nucleotides, the CDR3 is TGTGCCAGCTATTCGACTAGCGGCGGAGATACGCAGTATTTT.

CDR3 protein: CSASADYGYTF. The DNA for the CDR3 is TGCAGTGCTAGCGCAGACTATGGCTACACCTTC. The chain carries TRBV20-1 and TRBJ1-2; unclear D gene. Germline V lookup: CDR1 DFQATT, CDR2 SNEGSKA (reference sequence). V shed 3 bases and J shed 3 bases, with 5 bases lying between them. The CDR3 totals 11 residues.

CDR3 sequence (DNA): TGTGCCAGTAGTATTTTCTGGACTCCCGAAGATACGCAGTATTTT. This translates into CASSIFWTPEDTQYF. This chain joins TRBV19 and TRBJ2-3; maybe TRBD2 (5 bases). The CDR3 contains 15 residues. V was trimmed by 3 bases and J by 5 bases, leaving 15 bases between them. CDR1 LNHDA and CDR2 SQIVND come from the germline V gene (reference sequence).

V usage is TRBV29-1 and J usage is TRBJ2-1; TRBD2 matches 8 bases. The CDR3 loop spans 21 amino acids. CDR1 is SQVTM and CDR2 is ANQGSEA in the germline V gene. After removal of 3 bases from V and 0 bases from J, the junction contained 22 bases not matched to a gene. CDR3 protein: CSVEGGKGLAGGPRSYNEQFF. In nucleotides, the CDR3 is TGCAGCGTTGAGGGGGGGAAAGGGCTAGCGGGCGGACCACGCTCCTACAATGAGCAGTTCTTC.

This CDR3 is CASSLAGTNEKLFF. Here the CDR3 DNA reads TGCGCCAGCAGCTTGGCCGGGACTAATGAAAAACTGTTTTTT. V usage is TRBV5-1 and J usage is TRBJ1-4; D is unclear. CDR1 SGHRS and CDR2 YFSETQ come from the germline V gene. The length of the CDR3 is 14 residues. V lost 0 bases, J lost 2 bases, and 5 bases lay in between.

The V call is TRBV30, the J call TRBJ1-1, with no clear D. CDR1 is GTSNPN and CDR2 is SVGIG in the germline V gene (reference sequence). The ends were cut back, 2 bases at V and 5 bases at J, with 18 bases in the middle. The CDR3 is 15 residues long. CDR3 residues: CAWSSSLTVRTEAFF. DNA of the CDR3: TGTGCCTGGAGTAGTAGTCTCACGGTTCGGACTGAAGCTTTCTTT.

This chain links TRBV28 with TRBJ2-7; D possibly matches TRBD1 or TRBD2 (5 bases each). CDR1 MDHEN and CDR2 SYDVKM come from the germline V gene. The CDR3 covers 18 residues. V lost 2 bases, J lost 2 bases, and 22 bases lay in between. CDR3 loop: CASSLLIFGARYTYEQYF. CDR3 coding DNA: TGTGCCAGCAGTTTACTCATTTTCGGGGCGCGGTATACCTACGAGCAGTACTTC. Variable domain in full (rest from reference TRBV28 and TRBJ2-7): DVKVTQSSRYLVKRTGEKVFLECVQDMDHENMFWYRQDPGLGLRLIYFSYDVKMKEKGDIPEGYSVSREKKERFSLILESASTNQTSMYLCASSLLIFGARYTYEQYFGPGTRLTVT.

The V gene is TRBV6-9, the J gene TRBJ1-2, with 9 bases matching TRBD1. With V trimmed by 5 bases and J by 4 bases, 11 bases remained unmatched. CDR3 length equals 16 residues. Germline lookup yields CDR1 MNHGY and CDR2 SVAAGI. In DNA form, the CDR3 reads TGTGCCAGCAGTCGGACAGGGGAGGGGGACTTCTATGGCTACACCTTC. This codes for CASSRTGEGDFYGYTF.

V usage is TRBV5-6 and J usage is TRBJ2-1, with TRBD2 matching over 11 bases. V trimming: 2 bases; J trimming: 4 bases; junction bases outside the gene matches: 5. The CDR3 totals 16 residues. Germline lookup yields CDR1 SGHDT and CDR2 YYEEEE. For the CDR3, the DNA is TGTGCCAGCAGCTTACCGGGACTAGCGGTATACAATGAGCAGTTCTTC. This translates into CASSLPGLAVYNEQFF.

The rearrangement links TRBV6-5 to TRBJ2-2, with 10 bases aligning to TRBD2. CDR1 is MNHEY, CDR2 SVGAGI, per germline. The CDR3 consists of 14 residues. V shed 7 bases, J shed 6 bases, and the junction held 5 bases outside the gene matches. CDR3 in amino acids: CASKPAGGPGELFF. For the CDR3, the DNA is TGTGCCAGCAAACCAGCGGGAGGGCCCGGGGAGCTGTTTTTT.

The chain employs TRBV5-4 and TRBJ2-1; D is perhaps TRBD1 or TRBD2 (5 bases each). Per the germline V gene, CDR1 is SGHNT and CDR2 is YYREEE (reference sequence). V dropped 4 bases and J dropped 4 bases, with 12 bases sitting between them. CDR3 length: 14 residues. The CDR3 reads CASSPEGSYNEQFF. CDR3 nucleotides: TGTGCCAGCAGCCCCGAGGGGTCTTACAATGAGCAGTTCTTC.

The CDR3 DNA reads TGTGCCAGCCTCGGGACACTGAGTGGTGGCTACACCTTC. This sequence encodes CASLGTLSGGYTF. V usage is TRBV2 and J usage is TRBJ1-2; perhaps TRBD1 as D (6 bases). From germline, CDR1 is SNHLY and CDR2 FYNNEI. The CDR3 spans 13 residues. V lost 8 bases and J 7 bases, leaving 17 bases between the germline ends. Drawing the rest from reference TRBV2 and TRBJ1-2, the complete variable domain is EPEVTQTPSHQVTQMGQEVILRCVPISNHLYFYWYRQILGQKVEFLVSFYNNEISEKSEIFDDQFSVERPDGSNFTLKIRSTKLEDSAMYFCASLGTLSGGYTFGSGTRLTVV.

DNA for the CDR3: TGCAGCGTTCGGGCAGGCCAAGAGACCCAGTACTTC. Its protein is CSVRAGQETQYF. The chain carries TRBV29-1 and TRBJ2-5; D is uncertain. V shed 5 bases and J shed 1 base, with 8 bases lying between them. The CDR3 covers 12 residues. Germline lookup yields CDR1 SQVTM and CDR2 ANQGSEA.

This chain links TRBV9 with TRBJ1-1; 7 nucleotides match TRBD1. V dropped 4 bases and J dropped 1; count of bases not matched to a gene: 4. Germline lookup yields CDR1 SGDLS and CDR2 YYNGEE. The CDR3 contains 14 residues. CDR3 sequence: CASSPRTGNTEAFF. As DNA, the CDR3 is TGTGCCAGCAGCCCCCGGACAGGGAACACTGAAGCTTTCTTT.

V is TRBV4-2 and J is TRBJ2-1, with 11 bases lining up with TRBD2. The CDR3 is 16 amino acids. CDR1 is LGHNA, CDR2 YNFKEQ, per germline. The trim removed 0 bases at V and 6 bases at J, leaving 4 bases unmatched. CDR3 protein: CASSQDPTSGSNEQFF. CDR3 in DNA: TGTGCCAGCAGCCAAGATCCAACTAGCGGGAGCAATGAGCAGTTCTTC.

This clone was found once. V is TRBV7-9 and J is TRBJ2-1, with 8 bases aligning to TRBD2. The length of the CDR3 is 15 residues. V lost 1 base, J lost 9 bases, and 8 bases stayed unmatched. CDR1 is SEHNR, CDR2 FQNEAQ, per germline (reference sequence). The CDR3 nucleotides are TGTGCCAGCAGCTTAGGGGGTAGCGGGGAGCCTGAGCAGTTCTTC. This translates into CASSLGGSGEPEQFF. Full variable domain (missing parts from reference TRBV7-9 and TRBJ2-1): DTGVSQNPRHKITKRGQNVTFRCDPISEHNRLYWYRQTLGQGPEFLTYFQNEAQLEKSRLLSDRFSAERPKGSFSTLEIQRTEQGDSAMYLCASSLGGSGEPEQFFGPGTRLTVL.

Regarding this clone: Other DNA variants within this sample encode the same CDR3. The chain recombines TRBV27 with TRBJ2-3; the D is unclear. The CDR3 covers 15 residues. CDR1 is MNHEY, CDR2 SMNVEV, per germline (reference sequence). V was pared by 3 bases and J by 0 bases, with 10 bases between. The CDR3 is CASSLGSSSTDTQYF. CDR3 coding DNA: TGTGCCAGCAGTTTGGGCAGTTCTAGCACAGATACGCAGTATTTT.

The chain combines TRBV5-1 with TRBJ2-7; tentatively, D is TRBD1 (5 bases). Germline V gives CDR1 SGHRS, CDR2 YFSETQ. The CDR3 length is 13 residues. V was trimmed by 5 bases and J by 1 base, leaving 10 bases between them. This chain's CDR3 is CASREQGSYEQYF. The DNA for the CDR3 is TGCGCCAGCAGGGAGCAGGGATCCTACGAGCAGTACTTC.

The V call is TRBV19, the J call TRBJ1-5; no firm D call. Germline values: CDR1 LNHDA, CDR2 SQIVND (reference sequence). The V end lost 7 bases, the J end lost 4 bases, and 14 bases lay between the germline ends. There are 14 residues in the CDR3. The CDR3 nucleotides read TGTGCCAGTAAGGAGAGGGAAAGTAATCAGCCCCAGCATTTT. Residues: CASKERESNQPQHF.

The DNA of the CDR3 is TGTGCCAGCAGTCAAAGGGCCTTGTTGACACCAAAGGGATTCTACGAGCAGTACTTC. It yields the protein CASSQRALLTPKGFYEQYF. The genes are TRBV27 and TRBJ2-7; no clear D. The V end lost 5 bases, the J end lost 3 bases, and 29 bases lay between the germline ends. Germline CDR1 is MNHEY and CDR2 is SMNVEV (reference sequence). The CDR3 spans 19 residues.

The rearrangement uses TRBV7-2 and TRBJ1-2; D is perhaps TRBD1 (6 bases). Trimming took 8 bases from V and 5 from J, leaving 18 bases between them. In germline, CDR1 is SGHTA, CDR2 FQGNSA. The CDR3 is made up of 14 amino acids. DNA for the CDR3: TGTGCCAGCTCCCGGACAGCCTACGTATATGGCTACACCTTC. Protein product: CASSRTAYVYGYTF. The variable domain in full, with the rest retrieved from reference TRBV7-2 and TRBJ1-2, is GAGVSQSPSNKVTEKGKDVELRCDPISGHTALYWYRQSLGQGLEFLIYFQGNSAPDKSGLPSDRFSAERTGGSVSTLTIQRTQQEDSAVYLCASSRTAYVYGYTFGSGTRLTVV.

The chain joins TRBV19 to TRBJ1-5; possible D gene TRBD1, 6 bases. This CDR3 has 15 residues. Looked up from germline, CDR1 is LNHDA and CDR2 is SQIVND (reference sequence). V was clipped by 5 bases and J by 4 bases, with 15 bases between them. CDR3 protein: CASSVRNRENQPQHF. For the CDR3, the DNA is TGTGCCAGTAGTGTGCGGAACAGGGAAAATCAGCCCCAGCATTTT.

In this sample, this clone is medium-sized. The rearrangement uses TRBV27 and TRBJ1-5, with D perhaps TRBD1 (5 bases). V lost 5 bases and J lost 5, with 13 bases in between. Germline CDR1 and CDR2: MNHEY and SMNVEV (reference sequence). The CDR3 consists of 14 residues. The CDR3 bases are TGTGCCAGCAGTGTGGACATTCTTCATCAGCCCCAGCATTTT. Its protein is CASSVDILHQPQHF.

The CDR3 spells CASSVRGSSTDTQYF. The CDR3 nucleotides read TGTGCCAGCAGCGTTCGGGGGTCTAGCACAGATACGCAGTATTTT. The genes are TRBV9 and TRBJ2-3; weak D call: TRBD2 (6 bases). The V gene lost 2 bases and the J gene lost 0 bases, with 10 bases spanning the gap. Looked up from germline, CDR1 is SGDLS and CDR2 is YYNGEE. The CDR3 sequence is 15 residues long.

The rearrangement uses TRBV2 and TRBJ2-7; 8 bases fit TRBD1. From germline, CDR1 is SNHLY and CDR2 FYNNEI. The V and J ends lost 5 bases and 5 bases, in that order; junction bases with no gene match: 5. The CDR3 sequence is 13 residues long. CDR3 sequence (DNA): TGTGCCAGCAGTCGGGACAGGCTCGACGAGCAGTACTTC. It is translated as CASSRDRLDEQYF.

CDR3 in DNA: TGTGCCAGCAGTACGCCAAGAGAGGGGACTGAAGCTTTCTTT. It encodes CASSTPREGTEAFF. The rearrangement uses TRBV6-5 and TRBJ1-1; TRBD1 is a possible D gene (5 bases). This CDR3 region has 14 residues. Germline V gene lookup returns CDR1 MNHEY and CDR2 SVGAGI. Trimming pared 5 bases from V and 5 bases from J, leaving 15 bases between.

This clone has a handful of counts. DNA for the CDR3: TGTGCCAGCAGCGTAGGGTCAGCGGACAATGAGCAGTTCTTC. Amino acids: CASSVGSADNEQFF. V and J are TRBV9 and TRBJ2-1, with D possibly being TRBD2 (5 bases). Trimming cost V 0 bases and J 5 bases, with 9 bases left between them. CDR1 is SGDLS and CDR2 is YYNGEE in the germline V gene. The CDR3 loop spans 14 amino acids.

The chain links TRBV7-2 to TRBJ2-1; D possibly matches TRBD1 or TRBD2 (5 bases each). The germline V and J ends were trimmed by 2 bases and 6 bases, with 14 bases remaining between them. The CDR3 covers 15 residues. The germline V gene has CDR1 SGHTA and CDR2 FQGNSA. CDR3 sequence reads: CASSLMRGGGNEQFF. Written as DNA, the CDR3 is TGTGCCAGCAGCTTAATGAGGGGTGGAGGCAATGAGCAGTTCTTC.

This clone occurred once. This chain uses TRBV6-1 with TRBJ2-3, with D maybe TRBD2 (5 bases). The V end was cut by 6 bases, the J end by 3 bases, with 7 bases between. Germline V gene data show CDR1 as MNHNS and CDR2 as SASEGT. The CDR3 extends over 12 amino acids. The CDR3 nucleotides are TGTGCCAGCAGGCCGGGGACAGATACGCAGTATTTT. It encodes CASRPGTDTQYF.